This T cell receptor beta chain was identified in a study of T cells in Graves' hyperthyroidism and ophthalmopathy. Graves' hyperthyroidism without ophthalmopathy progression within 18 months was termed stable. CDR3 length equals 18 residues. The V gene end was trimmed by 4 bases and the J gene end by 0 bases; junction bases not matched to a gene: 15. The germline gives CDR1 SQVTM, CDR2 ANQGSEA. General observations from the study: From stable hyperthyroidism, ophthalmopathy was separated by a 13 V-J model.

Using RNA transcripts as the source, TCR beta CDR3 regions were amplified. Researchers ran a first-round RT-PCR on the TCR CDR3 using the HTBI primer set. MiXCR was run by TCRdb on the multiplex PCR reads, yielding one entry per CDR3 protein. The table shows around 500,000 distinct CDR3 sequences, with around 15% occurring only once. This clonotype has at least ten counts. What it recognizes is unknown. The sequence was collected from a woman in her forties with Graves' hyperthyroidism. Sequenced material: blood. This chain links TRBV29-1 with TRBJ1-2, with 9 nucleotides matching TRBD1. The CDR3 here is CSVARDRDHMSPNYGYTF. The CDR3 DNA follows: TGCAGCGTTGCCAGGGACAGGGACCACATGTCGCCTAACTATGGCTACACCTTC. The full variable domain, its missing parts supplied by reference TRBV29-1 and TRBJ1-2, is SAVISQKPSRDICQRGTSLTIQCQVDSQVTMMFWYRQQPGQSLTLIATANQGSEATYESGFVIDKFPISRPNLTFSTLTVSNMSPEDSSIYLCSVARDRDHMSPNYGYTFGSGTRLTVV.